This TCR beta chain was sequenced for a study of blood T cells in healthy people across ages. Study-wide background: Every two T cells gave about one barcoded beta molecule via template switching.

The authors isolated at least 7 million PBMCs per sample. CDR3 length: 14 amino acids. The germline V gene has CDR1 SGHTA and CDR2 FQGTGA. The V segment lost 4 bases and the J segment 9 bases; nucleotides outside the gene matches: 6. Points on this clonotype: Its target is unknown.

The study's findings and limits: There was a strong correlation between TCR beta diversity and naive T cell percentage.

PCR was performed a second time for about 7 to 12 cycles using a sample-barcoded 5' primer and a J-beta primer mix. TCRdb independently ran MiXCR on the 5' RACE reads; one entry per CDR3 protein. The repertoire holds just over 1 million distinct CDR3 sequences, more than 35% seen once, with under 20% in the top ten. The sequence derives from an older woman in good health. This sequence joins TRBV7-3 and TRBJ2-1, with 10 bases aligning to TRBD2. Sequencing was done on a sample of blood. Here the CDR3 reads CASSSLAGASEQFF. Written as DNA, the CDR3 is TGTGCCAGCAGCTCGCTAGCGGGAGCAAGTGAGCAGTTCTTC.